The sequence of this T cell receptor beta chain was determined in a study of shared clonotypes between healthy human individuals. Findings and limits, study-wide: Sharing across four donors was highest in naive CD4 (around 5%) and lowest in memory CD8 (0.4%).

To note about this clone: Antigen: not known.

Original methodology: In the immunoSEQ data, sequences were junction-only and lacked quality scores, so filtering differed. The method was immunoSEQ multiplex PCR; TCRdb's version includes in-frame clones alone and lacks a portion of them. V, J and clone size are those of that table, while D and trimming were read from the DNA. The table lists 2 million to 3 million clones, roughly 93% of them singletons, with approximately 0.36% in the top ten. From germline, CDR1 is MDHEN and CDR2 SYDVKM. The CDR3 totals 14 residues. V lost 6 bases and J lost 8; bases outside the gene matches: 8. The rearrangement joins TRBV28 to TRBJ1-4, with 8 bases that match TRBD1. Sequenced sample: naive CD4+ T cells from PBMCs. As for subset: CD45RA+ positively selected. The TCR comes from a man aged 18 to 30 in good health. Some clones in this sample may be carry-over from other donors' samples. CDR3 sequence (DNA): TGTGCCAGCAGGGGGACAGGCCCTATCGAAAAACTGTTTTTT. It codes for CASRGTGPIEKLFF.